This T cell receptor beta chain was sequenced for a study of blood T cell dynamics during melanoma immunotherapy. Study summary: Standard first-line treatment here was pembrolizumab or nivolumab plus ipilimumab in metastatic melanoma. Study-level points and caveats: PBMC repertoires of eventual disease-control patients split at W3 into clonality or diversity gains.

As for time point: week 3, after first cycle of checkpoint inhibitor. No patient had earlier systemic cancer treatment, concurrent immunosuppressants, or another active cancer. With respect to this clone: Its antigen is undetermined.

There are 16 residues in the CDR3. The V gene end was trimmed by 1 base and the J gene end by 4 bases; junction bases not matched to a gene: 9. Germline V gene sequence: CDR1 MDHEN, CDR2 SYDVKM. Every bulk PBMC sample received the same 350 ng of DNA. The assay was immunoSEQ multiplex PCR, and TCRdb's table has in-frame clones only and misses some. The sample gives roughly 10,000 clones, 80% of which show up once; approximately 20% is in the top ten. This clonotype originated in a human donor with melanoma. This chain connects TRBV28 to TRBJ1-1; 7 bases match TRBD1. Here the sequenced sample was blood, taken from a patient treated with checkpoint blockade. Here the CDR3 DNA reads TGTGCCAGCAGTTTATCTTGGCAGGGGGTGGGCACTGAAGCTTTCTTT. Translated: CASSLSWQGVGTEAFF.